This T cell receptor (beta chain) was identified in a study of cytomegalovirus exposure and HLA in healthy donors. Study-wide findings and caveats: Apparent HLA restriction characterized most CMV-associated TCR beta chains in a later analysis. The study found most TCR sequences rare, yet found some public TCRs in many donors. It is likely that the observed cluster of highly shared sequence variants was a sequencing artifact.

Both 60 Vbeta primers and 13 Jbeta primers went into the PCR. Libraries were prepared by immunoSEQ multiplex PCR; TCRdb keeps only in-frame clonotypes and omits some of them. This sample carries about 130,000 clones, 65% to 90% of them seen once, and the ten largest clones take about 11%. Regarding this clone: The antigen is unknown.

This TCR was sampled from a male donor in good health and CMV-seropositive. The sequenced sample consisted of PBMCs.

For the CDR3, the DNA is TGTGCCAGCAGTGAAGGAGAAACCTACGAGCAGTACTTC. Translation gives CASSEGETYEQYF. V and J are TRBV6-1 and TRBJ2-5; D unclear. The J call may not be correct, given that the DNA end is closer to TRBJ2-7. Germline V gene sequence: CDR1 MNHNS, CDR2 SASEGT. This CDR3 has 13 amino acids.